These 15 T cell receptor beta chains originate from one sample sequenced in a study of response to subunit inactivated influenza vaccine. TCRdb used MiXCR to reprocess the RT-PCR reads, holding one entry per CDR3 protein. This table holds about 780,000 distinct CDR3 sequences, 15% to 20% found once. The sequenced sample was PBMCs from blood, obtained roughly 5 days after vaccination. The receptor set was obtained from a man between 50 and 59 years old who received an inactivated influenza vaccine.

The chain links TRBV5-8 to TRBJ2-7; 9 bases agree with TRBD1. The CDR3 totals 15 residues. V lost 1 base to trimming and J lost 6 bases; unmatched junction nucleotides: 8. Germline assignment: CDR1 SGHTS and CDR2 YDEGEE. CDR3 loop: CASSLSGQGTPEQYF. The CDR3 DNA reads as TGTGCCAGCAGCTTGTCGGGACAGGGAACACCCGAGCAGTACTTC.

V and J are TRBV7-9 and TRBJ1-5, with D possibly TRBD1 on 6 matching bases. This CDR3 region has 14 residues. Looked up from germline, CDR1 is SEHNR and CDR2 is FQNEAQ (reference sequence). V lost 5 bases, J lost 3 bases, and 11 bases lay in between. CDR3 in amino acids: CASSTDSPNQPQHF. CDR3 coding DNA: TGTGCCAGCAGCACGGACAGCCCCAATCAGCCCCAGCATTTT.

This clonotype was observed many times. The chain has TRBV5-1 and TRBJ2-1; a possible D gene is TRBD1 (5 bases). Germline lookup yields CDR1 SGHRS and CDR2 YFSETQ. The V and J ends lost 4 bases and 2 bases respectively, with 16 bases between them. The CDR3 spans 16 residues. CDR3: CASSTLNRLTYNEQFF. DNA of the CDR3: TGCGCCAGCAGCACGCTAAACAGGTTAACCTACAATGAGCAGTTCTTC.

This chain links TRBV7-9 with TRBJ2-7, with 11 bases aligning to TRBD1. CDR1 is SEHNR, CDR2 FQNEAQ, per germline (reference sequence). The CDR3 length is 14 residues. V gave up 4 bases and J gave up 6 bases; unmatched junction bases: 5. This CDR3 reads CASSSGQGAAEQYF. CDR3 DNA sequence: TGTGCCAGCAGCTCTGGACAGGGGGCGGCCGAGCAGTACTTC.

This clonotype was seen a few times. The gene calls are TRBV6-5 and TRBJ2-7; weak D call: TRBD2 (5 bases). Trimming pared 2 bases from V and 0 bases from J, leaving 11 bases between. Looked up from germline, CDR1 is MNHEY and CDR2 is SVGAGI. This CDR3 is 15 amino acids long. In DNA form, the CDR3 reads TGTGCCAGCAGTTACGGAGCGGCTAGCTCCTACGAGCAGTACTTC. Residues: CASSYGAASSYEQYF.

This clonotype was detected a few times. The chain links TRBV7-6 to TRBJ2-7, with 7 bases identical to TRBD2. This CDR3 has 16 residues. Germline CDR1 and CDR2: SGHVS and FNYEAQ. Losses at the gene ends were 2 bases for V and 4 bases for J; bases not matched to a gene: 11. CDR3: CASSLISSSGAYEQYF. Here the CDR3 DNA reads TGTGCCAGCAGCTTAATCTCGTCGAGCGGGGCGTACGAGCAGTACTTC.

This sequence joins TRBV9 and TRBJ2-4, with D perhaps TRBD1 (6 bases). Trimming cost V 0 bases and J 8 bases, with 15 bases left between them. The CDR3 has 15 amino acids. Germline lookup yields CDR1 SGDLS and CDR2 YYNGEE. In DNA, the CDR3 is TGTGCCAGCAGCGTAGCATCAGGGGCCGCCTACATTCAGTACTTC. Translated, it gives CASSVASGAAYIQYF.

A remark on this clonotype: A much larger clone sits a single nucleotide away, making a read error possible. The chain carries TRBV6-2 or TRBV6-3 and TRBJ2-7; 7 nucleotides agree with TRBD1. J was trimmed by 2 bases and V by 8 bases; bases with no gene match: 3. The CDR3 extends over 12 amino acids. Germline V gene sequence: CDR1 MNHEY, CDR2 SVGEGT. The CDR3 sequence: CASGGQTYEQYF. The CDR3 DNA reads TGTGCCAGCGGGGGACAGACCTACGAGCAGTACTTC.

There are a few counts of this clonotype. The chain uses TRBV30 and TRBJ1-2; 8 nucleotides match TRBD1. J gave up 5 bases and V 1 base, and 9 bases lay outside the gene matches. This CDR3 spans 15 amino acids. Germline assignment: CDR1 GTSNPN and CDR2 SVGIG (reference sequence). CDR3 in amino acids: CAWSASTGALYGYTF. CDR3 sequence (DNA): TGTGCCTGGAGTGCTTCGACAGGGGCTCTGTATGGCTACACCTTC.

The chain is built from TRBV7-2 and TRBJ2-1, with no clear D. The CDR3 totals 13 residues. Trimming pared 5 bases from V and 3 bases from J, leaving 8 bases between. The germline gives CDR1 SGHTA, CDR2 FQGNSA. The CDR3 protein is CASSPWSYNEQFF. DNA for the CDR3: TGTGCCAGCAGCCCTTGGAGCTACAATGAGCAGTTCTTC.

The genes are TRBV5-1 and TRBJ2-5, with D perhaps matching TRBD1 (6 bases). The CDR3 length is 15 residues. Trimming took 2 bases from V and 3 from J, leaving 14 bases between them. Germline loops: CDR1 SGHRS, CDR2 YFSETQ. DNA of the CDR3: TGCGCCAGCAGCTTCGGGACACTGAAAAAAGAGACCCAGTACTTC. Translated, it gives CASSFGTLKKETQYF.

This chain links TRBV20-1 with TRBJ2-7; D perhaps matches TRBD1 (5 bases). V lost 1 base and J lost 2, with 9 bases in between. The germline CDR1 and CDR2 sequences are DFQATT and SNEGSKA (reference sequence). This CDR3 has 13 amino acids. In nucleotides, the CDR3 is TGCAGTGCTAGAGGTGGCAGGGCCTACGAGCAGTACTTC. Its protein product is CSARGGRAYEQYF.

This clonotype occurred a few times. The chain is built from TRBV6-1 and TRBJ2-1; TRBD2 agrees at 7 bases. Trimming at V came to 5 bases and at J to 2 bases, leaving 3 bases not matched to a gene. The length of the CDR3 is 14 residues. In germline, CDR1 is MNHNS, CDR2 SASEGT. The CDR3 DNA reads TGTGCCAGCAGTAATGGGGGGGCCTACAATGAGCAGTTCTTC. Its translation is CASSNGGAYNEQFF.

This clonotype was observed a handful of times. The chain recombines TRBV6-1 with TRBJ1-1; no firm D call. The CDR3 spans 12 residues. Germline-derived CDR1 and CDR2 are MNHNS and SASEGT. Trimming took 2 bases from V and 8 from J, leaving 9 bases between them. The chain's CDR3 is CASSENREEAFF. CDR3 DNA: TGTGCCAGCAGTGAAAATAGGGAGGAAGCTTTCTTT.

This clonotype was observed at least ten times. This chain links TRBV4-1 with TRBJ2-1; no clear D. V gave up 3 bases and J gave up 1 base, with 10 bases separating them. The length of the CDR3 is 15 residues. Germline CDR1 MGHRA, CDR2 YSYEKL. In DNA form, the CDR3 reads TGCGCCAGCAGCCAGATGGACCGTTCCTACAATGAGCAGTTCTTC. It codes for CASSQMDRSYNEQFF.